Listed here are 21 T cell receptor beta chains from one sample, sequenced in a study of long-term antiretroviral therapy in people with HIV. At the survey level, the v3.0 immunoSEQ assay was run. Libraries were prepared by immunoSEQ multiplex PCR; TCRdb keeps only in-frame clonotypes and omits some of them. Found here are tens of thousands of clones, roughly 84% of them singletons; the top ten hold 8% to 9%. The specimen was unsorted PBMCs, collected about 5 years after starting antiretroviral therapy. These receptors originate from a man aged 35-49 years with HIV.

The CDR3 DNA is TGCGCCAGCAGTGAGGGGACAGGGTTTTACGAGCAGTACTTC. This translates into CASSEGTGFYEQYF. This chain links TRBV10-1 with TRBJ2-7; TRBD1 matches 9 bases. V was pared by 2 bases and J by 4 bases, with 3 bases of the junction left unmatched. Per the germline V gene, CDR1 is WNHNN and CDR2 is SYGVQD (reference sequence). The CDR3 spans 14 residues.

The CDR3 protein is CASSPGTGRNQPQHF. The DNA for the CDR3 is TGTGCCAGCAGTCCCGGGACCGGTCGCAATCAGCCCCAGCATTTT. This chain joins TRBV6-6 and TRBJ1-5; D possibly corresponds to TRBD1 (5 bases). CDR1 and CDR2 (germline): MNHNY, SVGAGI (reference sequence). Trimming took 5 bases from V and 2 from J, leaving 13 bases between them. The CDR3 has 15 residues.

The V and J genes are TRBV29-1 and TRBJ2-7; the D gene is possibly TRBD1 (5 bases). This CDR3 is 12 amino acids long. V lost 0 bases and J lost 7, with 10 bases in between. Per germline, CDR1 SQVTM and CDR2 ANQGSEA. The CDR3 DNA reads as TGCAGCGTTGAAGATTGGCAGGGAGAGCAGTACTTC. It codes for CSVEDWQGEQYF.

A single count supports this clone. The V and J genes are TRBV9 and TRBJ2-7; unclear D gene. With 2 bases removed from V and 1 base from J, the gap between germline ends came to 10 bases. Germline lookup yields CDR1 SGDLS and CDR2 YYNGEE. CDR3 size: 14 residues. The CDR3 DNA reads as TGTGCCAGCAGCGTGTTAGAAAGGTCCTACGAGCAGTACTTC. Residues: CASSVLERSYEQYF.

This clone was seen once. This sequence joins TRBV27 and TRBJ2-7; 7 nucleotides line up with TRBD2. The germline V gene encodes CDR1 MNHEY and CDR2 SMNVEV (reference sequence). J gave up 0 bases and V 6 bases, and 11 bases lay outside the gene matches. CDR3 length: 16 residues. This CDR3 reads CASRIISSGASYEQYF. The CDR3 DNA reads as TGTGCCAGCAGAATAATATCTAGCGGAGCCTCCTACGAGCAGTACTTC.

This chain links TRBV4-1 with TRBJ1-5; D unclear. Germline lookup yields CDR1 MGHRA and CDR2 YSYEKL. V was shortened by 1 base and J by 9 bases, with 22 bases between the two germline ends. The CDR3 length is 17 residues. The CDR3 sequence is CASSQVLATAEGRPQHF. The CDR3, as DNA: TGCGCCAGCAGCCAAGTATTAGCCACAGCGGAGGGTAGGCCCCAGCATTTT.

The gene calls are TRBV27 and TRBJ1-4; D gene unclear. From germline, CDR1 is MNHEY and CDR2 SMNVEV (reference sequence). V was cut by 5 bases and J by 0 bases, with 13 bases left in between. The CDR3 loop spans 16 amino acids. The chain's CDR3 is CASSLAPSATNEKLFF. In DNA, the CDR3 is TGTGCCAGCAGTCTGGCCCCGTCTGCAACTAATGAAAAACTGTTTTTT. The full variable domain, with the rest looked up from reference TRBV27 and TRBJ1-4, is EAQVTQNPRYLITVTGKKLTVTCSQNMNHEYMSWYRQDPGLGLRQIYYSMNVEVTDKGDVPEGYKVSRKEKRNFPLILESPSPNQTSLYFCASSLAPSATNEKLFFGSGTQLSVL.

This rearrangement joins TRBV19 to TRBJ1-5; D perhaps matches TRBD1 (5 bases). The germline gives CDR1 LNHDA, CDR2 SQIVND (reference sequence). The CDR3 runs to 15 residues. V lost 3 bases and J lost 2, with 11 bases in between. The CDR3 DNA follows: TGTGCCAGTAGTATTGGAGGGGTCGGCAATCAGCCCCAGCATTTT. It codes for CASSIGGVGNQPQHF.

This chain links TRBV7-8 with TRBJ2-4; 11 bases are shared with TRBD2. J was trimmed by 7 bases and V by 8 bases; bases with no gene match: 10. In germline, CDR1 is SGHVS, CDR2 FQNEAQ. The CDR3 length is 15 residues. For the CDR3, the DNA is TGTGCCAGCGGTACTAGCGGGGGCCGGGGGAACATTCAGTACTTC. It specifies CASGTSGGRGNIQYF.

The J gene is TRBJ2-7, the V gene TRBV14; unclear D gene. Looked up from germline, CDR1 is SGHDN and CDR2 is FVKESK. Trimming removed 1 base at V and 5 bases at J, with 9 bases between. This CDR3 has 13 amino acids. In DNA form, the CDR3 reads TGTGCCAGCAGCCAAGGGGCTTCCCACGAGCAGTACTTC. This gives the protein CASSQGASHEQYF. Drawing the rest from reference TRBV14 and TRBJ2-7, the complete variable domain is EAGVTQFPSHSVIEKGQTVTLRCDPISGHDNLYWYRRVMGKEIKFLLHFVKESKQDESGMPNNRFLAERTGGTYSTLKVQPAELEDSGVYFCASSQGASHEQYFGPGTRLTVT.

V and J are TRBV7-2 and TRBJ2-7; tentative D call: TRBD1 (6 bases). CDR1 and CDR2 (germline): SGHTA, FQGNSA. CDR3 length equals 13 residues. With 5 bases removed from V and 10 bases from J, the gap between germline ends came to 18 bases. The CDR3 bases are TGTGCCAGCAGCGATCGACCAGGGGTCGGTCAGTACTTC. It yields the protein CASSDRPGVGQYF.

This sequence joins TRBV5-6 and TRBJ2-4; 10 positions match TRBD2. J gave up 9 bases and V 1 base, and 13 bases lay outside the gene matches. The CDR3 runs to 17 residues. The germline V gene has CDR1 SGHDT and CDR2 YYEEEE. The CDR3 loop is CASSLRASGGAVPIQYF. DNA of the CDR3: TGTGCCAGCAGCTTGCGGGCGAGCGGGGGGGCCGTTCCCATTCAGTACTTC.

For the CDR3, the DNA is TGTGCCAGCAGCTTAGGTTTGCGTCAGACAACCTACAATGAGCAGTTCTTC. Protein sequence: CASSLGLRQTTYNEQFF. The chain couples TRBV7-8 to TRBJ2-1; D unclear. Trimming took 1 base from V and 2 from J, leaving 15 bases between them. Per germline, CDR1 SGHVS and CDR2 FQNEAQ. The CDR3 totals 17 residues.

This clone was found once. The V call is TRBV11-2, the J call TRBJ1-1; 9 bases fit TRBD1. Germline CDR1 reads SGHAT; CDR2 reads FQNNGV. This CDR3 contains 14 residues. V trimming: 11 bases; J trimming: 1 base; junction bases outside the gene matches: 8. As DNA, the CDR3 is TGTGCCTCAGGACAGGGGATAGGGAACACTGAAGCTTTCTTT. As protein: CASGQGIGNTEAFF.

The chain employs TRBV10-1 and TRBJ2-5; D may be TRBD1 or TRBD2 (5 bases each). V dropped 0 bases and J dropped 4 bases, with 9 bases sitting between them. Germline loops: CDR1 WNHNN, CDR2 SYGVQD (reference sequence). The CDR3 contains 14 residues. The DNA of the CDR3 is TGCGCCAGCAGTGAGTCGGGGGACGTAGAGACCCAGTACTTC. Translation gives CASSESGDVETQYF.

The chain employs TRBV30 and TRBJ2-3; D gene unclear. The CDR3 is 13 amino acids. The germline CDR1 and CDR2 sequences are GTSNPN and SVGIG (reference sequence). V lost 0 bases and J lost 4, with 8 bases in between. The CDR3 DNA is TGTGCCTGGAGTGTACTAAAAGCAGATACGCAGTATTTT. Translating it yields CAWSVLKADTQYF.

The chain joins TRBV7-2 to TRBJ2-7, with D unclear. Germline V gene data show CDR1 as SGHTA and CDR2 as FQGNSA. The CDR3 length is 16 residues. Trimming shortened V by 4 bases and J by 3 bases, and 19 bases separated the two germline ends. CDR3 in amino acids: CASSSQSTGQYYEQYF. The CDR3 nucleotides are TGTGCCAGCAGCTCTCAATCCACCGGCCAATACTACGAGCAGTACTTC.

V is TRBV2 and J is TRBJ1-6; D possibly corresponds to TRBD1 (5 bases). V lost 11 bases and J 9 bases, leaving 17 bases between the germline ends. Germline V gives CDR1 SNHLY, CDR2 FYNNEI. The CDR3 has 13 residues. The CDR3 DNA sequence: TGTGCCTCCCTGGGACTGCTCCCTTCACCCCTCCACTTT. Amino acid sequence: CASLGLLPSPLHF.

CDR3 in amino acids: CSVEDSGVSTEAFF. The CDR3 bases are TGCAGCGTTGAAGATAGCGGGGTTTCGACTGAAGCTTTCTTT. The V call is TRBV29-1, the J call TRBJ1-1; D not resolved. In germline, CDR1 is SQVTM, CDR2 ANQGSEA. The CDR3 has 14 amino acids. The V end was cut by 0 bases, the J end by 5 bases, with 13 bases between.

The genes are TRBV9 and TRBJ2-5; D possibly corresponds to TRBD2 (5 bases). The V end lost 0 bases, the J end lost 2 bases, and 11 bases lay between the germline ends. Germline lookup yields CDR1 SGDLS and CDR2 YYNGEE. This CDR3 is built from 15 residues. The CDR3 DNA reads TGTGCCAGCAGCGTAGGTTCCGGGATTCAAGAGACCCAGTACTTC. It codes for CASSVGSGIQETQYF.

The chain couples TRBV7-2 to TRBJ2-5; D is unresolved. CDR1 is SGHTA, CDR2 FQGNSA, per germline. This CDR3 has 15 amino acids. The V gene lost 5 bases and the J gene lost 4 bases, with 17 bases spanning the gap. The CDR3 DNA reads TGTGCCAGCAGCATGAGACTGTTTGGCGGAGAGACCCAGTACTTC. Its translation is CASSMRLFGGETQYF.